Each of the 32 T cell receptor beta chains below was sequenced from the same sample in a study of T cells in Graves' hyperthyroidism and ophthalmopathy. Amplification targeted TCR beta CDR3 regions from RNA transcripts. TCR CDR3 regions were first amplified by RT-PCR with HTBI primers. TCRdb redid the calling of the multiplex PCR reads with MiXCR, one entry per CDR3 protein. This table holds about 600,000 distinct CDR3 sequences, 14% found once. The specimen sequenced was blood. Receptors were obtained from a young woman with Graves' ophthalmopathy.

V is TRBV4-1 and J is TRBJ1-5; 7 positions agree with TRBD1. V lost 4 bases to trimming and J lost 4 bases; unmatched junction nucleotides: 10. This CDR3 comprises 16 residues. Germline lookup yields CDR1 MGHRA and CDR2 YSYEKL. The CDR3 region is CASSPGPGGTNQPQHF. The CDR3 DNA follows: TGCGCCAGCAGCCCTGGGCCAGGGGGAACTAATCAGCCCCAGCATTTT.

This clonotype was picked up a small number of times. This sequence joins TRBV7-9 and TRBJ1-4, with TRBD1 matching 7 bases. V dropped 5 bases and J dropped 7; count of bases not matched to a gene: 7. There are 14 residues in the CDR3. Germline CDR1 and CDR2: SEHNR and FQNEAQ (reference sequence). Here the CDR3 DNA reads TGTGCCAGCAGCCAGCGTAGGGGGCGTGAAAAACTGTTTTTT. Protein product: CASSQRRGREKLFF.

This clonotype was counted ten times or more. CDR3 sequence: CSASSGGKETQYF. The CDR3 coding sequence is TGCAGTGCTAGTTCAGGGGGCAAGGAGACCCAGTACTTC. The chain links TRBV20-1 to TRBJ2-5, with 8 bases matching TRBD1. V was clipped by 3 bases and J by 5 bases; unmatched bases: 5. Germline V CDR1 and CDR2: DFQATT, SNEGSKA (reference sequence). The CDR3 covers 13 residues.

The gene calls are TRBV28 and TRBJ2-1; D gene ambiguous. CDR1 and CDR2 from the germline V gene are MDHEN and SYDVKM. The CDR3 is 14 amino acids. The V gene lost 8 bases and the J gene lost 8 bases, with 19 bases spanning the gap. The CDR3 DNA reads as TGTGCCAGCGGCCCTGTAAGGTGGCAGGATGAGCAGTTCTTC. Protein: CASGPVRWQDEQFF. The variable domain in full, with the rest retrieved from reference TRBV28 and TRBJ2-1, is DVKVTQSSRYLVKRTGEKVFLECVQDMDHENMFWYRQDPGLGLRLIYFSYDVKMKEKGDIPEGYSVSREKKERFSLILESASTNQTSMYLCASGPVRWQDEQFFGPGTRLTVL.

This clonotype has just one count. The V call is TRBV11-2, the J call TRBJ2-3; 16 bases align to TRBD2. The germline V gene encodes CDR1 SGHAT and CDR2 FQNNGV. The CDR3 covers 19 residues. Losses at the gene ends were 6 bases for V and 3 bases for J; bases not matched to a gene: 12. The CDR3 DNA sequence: TGTGCCAGCAGAAACCTGGGACTAGCGGGGGGGCCAGGAACAGATACGCAGTATTTT. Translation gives CASRNLGLAGGPGTDTQYF.

The CDR3 loop reads CSAGSGLGGPEQYF. The CDR3 DNA reads TGCAGTGCTGGCTCGGGACTAGGAGGTCCCGAGCAGTACTTC. V and J are TRBV20-1 and TRBJ2-7; 8 bases are a match to TRBD2. Germline V CDR1 and CDR2: DFQATT, SNEGSKA (reference sequence). J gave up 6 bases and V 5 bases, and 12 bases lay outside the gene matches. This CDR3 has 14 residues.

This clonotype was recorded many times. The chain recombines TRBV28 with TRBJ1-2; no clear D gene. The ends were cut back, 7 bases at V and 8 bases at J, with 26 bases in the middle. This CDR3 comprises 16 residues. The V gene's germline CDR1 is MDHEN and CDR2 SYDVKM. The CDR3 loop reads CASTNVVGEGVLGYTF. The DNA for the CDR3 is TGTGCCAGCACCAACGTCGTTGGGGAGGGAGTACTAGGCTACACCTTC.

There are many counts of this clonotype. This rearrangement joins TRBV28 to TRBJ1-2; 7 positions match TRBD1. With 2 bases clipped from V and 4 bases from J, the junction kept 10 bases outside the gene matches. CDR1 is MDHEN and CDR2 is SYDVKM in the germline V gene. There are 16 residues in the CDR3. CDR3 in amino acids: CASSLGQGVPLYGYTF. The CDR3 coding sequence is TGTGCCAGCAGTTTAGGCCAGGGGGTGCCTCTCTATGGCTACACCTTC.

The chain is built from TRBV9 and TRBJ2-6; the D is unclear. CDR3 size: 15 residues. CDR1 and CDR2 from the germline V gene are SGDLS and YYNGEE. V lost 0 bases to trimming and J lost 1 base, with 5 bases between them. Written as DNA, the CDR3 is TGTGCCAGCAGCGTAGGATATTCTGGGGCCAACGTCCTGACTTTC. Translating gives CASSVGYSGANVLTF.

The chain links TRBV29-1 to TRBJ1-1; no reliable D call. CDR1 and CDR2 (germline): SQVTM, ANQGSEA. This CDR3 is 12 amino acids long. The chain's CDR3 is CRSVSMNTEAFF. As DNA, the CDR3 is TGCAGGTCCGTTTCCATGAACACTGAAGCTTTCTTT.

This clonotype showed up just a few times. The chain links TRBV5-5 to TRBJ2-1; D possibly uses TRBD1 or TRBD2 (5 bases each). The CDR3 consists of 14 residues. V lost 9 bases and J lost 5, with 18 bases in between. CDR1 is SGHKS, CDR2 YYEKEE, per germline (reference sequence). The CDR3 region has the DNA TGTGCCACCTACGTGGGGGAATTCAACAATGAGCAGTTCTTC. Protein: CATYVGEFNNEQFF.

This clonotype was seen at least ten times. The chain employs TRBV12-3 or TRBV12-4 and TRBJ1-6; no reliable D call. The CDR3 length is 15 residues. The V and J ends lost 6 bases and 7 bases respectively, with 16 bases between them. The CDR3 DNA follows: TGTGCCAGCAGAAGACGACCTAGCGGGAATTCACCCCTCCACTTT. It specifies CASRRRPSGNSPLHF.

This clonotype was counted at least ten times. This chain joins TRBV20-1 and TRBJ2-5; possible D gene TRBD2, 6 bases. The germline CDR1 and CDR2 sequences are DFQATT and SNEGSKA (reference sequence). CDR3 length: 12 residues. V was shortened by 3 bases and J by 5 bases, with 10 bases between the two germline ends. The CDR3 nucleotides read TGCAGTGCTAGCGGGAGAGATGAGACCCAGTACTTC. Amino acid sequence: CSASGRDETQYF.

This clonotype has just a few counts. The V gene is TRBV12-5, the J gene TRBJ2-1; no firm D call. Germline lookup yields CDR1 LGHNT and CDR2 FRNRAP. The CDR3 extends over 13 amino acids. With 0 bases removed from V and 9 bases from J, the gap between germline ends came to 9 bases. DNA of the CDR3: TGTGCTAGTGGTTTGGTACTTCGTGGTGAGCAGTTCTTC. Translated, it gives CASGLVLRGEQFF.

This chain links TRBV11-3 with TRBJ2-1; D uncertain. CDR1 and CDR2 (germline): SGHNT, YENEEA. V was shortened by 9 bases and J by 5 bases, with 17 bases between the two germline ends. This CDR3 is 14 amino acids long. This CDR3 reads CASSIPTFNNEQFF. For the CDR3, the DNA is TGTGCCAGTAGTATTCCTACCTTTAACAATGAGCAGTTCTTC.

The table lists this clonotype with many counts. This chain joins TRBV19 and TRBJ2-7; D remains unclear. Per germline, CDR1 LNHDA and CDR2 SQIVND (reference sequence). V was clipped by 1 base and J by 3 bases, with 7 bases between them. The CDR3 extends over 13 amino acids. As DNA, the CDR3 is TGTGCCAGTAGTATAGCGTTCGACTACGAGCAGTACTTC. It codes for CASSIAFDYEQYF. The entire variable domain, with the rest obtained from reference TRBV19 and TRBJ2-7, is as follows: DGGITQSPKYLFRKEGQNVTLSCEQNLNHDAMYWYRQDPGQGLRLIYYSQIVNDFQKGDIAEGYSVSREKKESFPLTVTSAQKNPTAFYLCASSIAFDYEQYFGPGTRLTVT.

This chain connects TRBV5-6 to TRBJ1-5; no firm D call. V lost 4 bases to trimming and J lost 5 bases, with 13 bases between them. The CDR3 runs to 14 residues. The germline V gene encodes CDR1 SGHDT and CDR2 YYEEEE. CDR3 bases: TGTGCCAGCAGCACCGGGATGCGGCATCAGCCCCAGCATTTT. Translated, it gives CASSTGMRHQPQHF.

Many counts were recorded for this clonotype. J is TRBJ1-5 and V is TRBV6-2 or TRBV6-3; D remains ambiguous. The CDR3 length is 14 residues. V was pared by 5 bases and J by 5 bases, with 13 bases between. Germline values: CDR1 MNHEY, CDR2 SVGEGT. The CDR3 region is CASSDTGGYQPQHF. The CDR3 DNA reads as TGTGCCAGCAGTGATACTGGAGGATATCAGCCCCAGCATTTT.

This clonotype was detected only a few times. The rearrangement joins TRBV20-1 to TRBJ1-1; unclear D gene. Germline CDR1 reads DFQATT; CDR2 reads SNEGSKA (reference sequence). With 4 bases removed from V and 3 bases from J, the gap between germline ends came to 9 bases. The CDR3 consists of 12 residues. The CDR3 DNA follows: TGCAGTGCTACAGAGCCCGACACTGAAGCTTTCTTT. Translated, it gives CSATEPDTEAFF.

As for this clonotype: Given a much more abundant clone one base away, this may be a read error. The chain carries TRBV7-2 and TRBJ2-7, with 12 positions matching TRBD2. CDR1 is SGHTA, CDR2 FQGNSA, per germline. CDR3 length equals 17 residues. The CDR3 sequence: CAISSRTSGATYYEQYF. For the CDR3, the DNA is TGTGCCATCAGCTCCCGGACTAGCGGGGCTACCTACTACGAGCAGTACTTC.

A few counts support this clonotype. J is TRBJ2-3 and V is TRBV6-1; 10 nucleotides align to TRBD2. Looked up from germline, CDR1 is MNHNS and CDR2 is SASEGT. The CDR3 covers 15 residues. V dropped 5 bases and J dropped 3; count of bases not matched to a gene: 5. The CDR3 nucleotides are TGTGCCAGCAGTCCTCTAGCGGGAGTAACAGATACGCAGTATTTT. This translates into CASSPLAGVTDTQYF.

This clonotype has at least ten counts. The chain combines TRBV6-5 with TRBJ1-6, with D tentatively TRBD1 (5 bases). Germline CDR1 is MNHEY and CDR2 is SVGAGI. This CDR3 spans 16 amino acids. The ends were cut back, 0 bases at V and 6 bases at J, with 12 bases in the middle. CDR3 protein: CASSYSAGPFNSPLHF. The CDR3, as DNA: TGTGCCAGCAGTTACTCAGCGGGGCCATTTAATTCACCCCTCCACTTT.

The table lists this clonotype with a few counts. The CDR3 here is CSARDERRTTQYEQYF. The CDR3 DNA reads TGCAGTGCTAGAGACGAGAGGAGAACGACGCAATACGAGCAGTACTTC. This sequence joins TRBV20-1 and TRBJ2-7; D not certain. The germline V gene has CDR1 DFQATT and CDR2 SNEGSKA (reference sequence). V lost 0 bases and J lost 4, with 19 bases in between. CDR3 length: 16 residues.

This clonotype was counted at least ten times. CDR3 residues: CASRVIGLAGGDSYNEQFF. The CDR3 DNA sequence: TGTGCCAGCAGGGTGATAGGACTAGCGGGAGGGGACTCCTACAATGAGCAGTTCTTC. The chain uses TRBV2 and TRBJ2-1; TRBD2 matches 15 bases. Trimming removed 6 bases from V and 0 bases from J; junction bases left unmatched: 9. Germline CDR1 and CDR2: SNHLY and FYNNEI. The CDR3 has 19 residues.

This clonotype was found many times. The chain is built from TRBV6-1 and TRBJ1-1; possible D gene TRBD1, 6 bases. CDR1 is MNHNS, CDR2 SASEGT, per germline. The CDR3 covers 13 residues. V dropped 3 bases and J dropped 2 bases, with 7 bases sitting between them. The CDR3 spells CASSEDRNTEAFF. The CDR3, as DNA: TGTGCCAGCAGTGAGGACAGAAACACTGAAGCTTTCTTT.

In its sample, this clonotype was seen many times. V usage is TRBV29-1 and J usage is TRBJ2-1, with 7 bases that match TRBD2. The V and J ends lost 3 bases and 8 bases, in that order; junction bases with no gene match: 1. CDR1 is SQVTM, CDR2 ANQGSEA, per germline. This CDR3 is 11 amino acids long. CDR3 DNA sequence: TGCAGCGTTGAGCGGGAGCATGAGCAGTTCTTC. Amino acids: CSVEREHEQFF.

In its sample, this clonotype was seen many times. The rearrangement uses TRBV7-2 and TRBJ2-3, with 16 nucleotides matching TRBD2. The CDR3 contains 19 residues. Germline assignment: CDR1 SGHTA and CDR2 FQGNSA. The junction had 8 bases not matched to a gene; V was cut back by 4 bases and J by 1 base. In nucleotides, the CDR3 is TGTGCCAGCAGCTCACCCGGGACTAGCGGGAGGGTGGGCACAGATACGCAGTATTTT. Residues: CASSSPGTSGRVGTDTQYF.

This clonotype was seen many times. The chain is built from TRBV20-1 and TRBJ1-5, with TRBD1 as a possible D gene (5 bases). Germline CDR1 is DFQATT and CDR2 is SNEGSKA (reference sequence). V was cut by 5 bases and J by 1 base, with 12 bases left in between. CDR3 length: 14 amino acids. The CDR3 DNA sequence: TGCAGTGCTCAAGAAGGGGCGAGCAATCAGCCCCAGCATTTT. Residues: CSAQEGASNQPQHF.

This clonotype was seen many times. CDR3 nucleotide sequence: TGTGCCAGCAGCCGTGACAGGGTTGGGTCCTACGAGCAGTACTTC. Encoded protein: CASSRDRVGSYEQYF. The V gene is TRBV7-9, the J gene TRBJ2-7, with 7 bases fitting TRBD1. After removal of 5 bases from V and 1 base from J, the junction contained 8 bases not matched to a gene. The V gene's germline CDR1 is SEHNR and CDR2 FQNEAQ (reference sequence). CDR3 length: 15 amino acids. Using reference TRBV7-9 and TRBJ2-7 for the parts outside the CDR3, the full variable domain is DTGVSQNPRHKITKRGQNVTFRCDPISEHNRLYWYRQTLGQGPEFLTYFQNEAQLEKSRLLSDRFSAERPKGSFSTLEIQRTEQGDSAMYLCASSRDRVGSYEQYFGPGTRLTVT.

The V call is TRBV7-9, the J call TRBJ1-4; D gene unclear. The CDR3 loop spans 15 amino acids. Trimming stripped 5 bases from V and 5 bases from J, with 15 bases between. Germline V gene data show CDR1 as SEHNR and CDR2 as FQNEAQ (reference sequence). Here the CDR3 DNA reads TGTGCCAGCAGCCCCCCAAGGGCAGGCAATGAAAAACTGTTTTTT. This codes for CASSPPRAGNEKLFF.

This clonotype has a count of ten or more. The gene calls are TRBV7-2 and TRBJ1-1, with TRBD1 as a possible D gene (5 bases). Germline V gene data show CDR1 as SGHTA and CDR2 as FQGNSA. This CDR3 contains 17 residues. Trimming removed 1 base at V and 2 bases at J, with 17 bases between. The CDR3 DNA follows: TGTGCCAGCAGCTTAGAGGTCCTACGCCGGGGCAACACTGAAGCTTTCTTT. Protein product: CASSLEVLRRGNTEAFF.

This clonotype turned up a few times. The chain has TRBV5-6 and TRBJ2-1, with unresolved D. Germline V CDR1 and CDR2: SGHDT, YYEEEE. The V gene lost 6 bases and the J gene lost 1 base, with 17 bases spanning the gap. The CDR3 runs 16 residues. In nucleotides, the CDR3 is TGTGCCAGCACCCTGAACGCGCAAGTTTCCTACAATGAGCAGTTCTTC. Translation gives CASTLNAQVSYNEQFF.